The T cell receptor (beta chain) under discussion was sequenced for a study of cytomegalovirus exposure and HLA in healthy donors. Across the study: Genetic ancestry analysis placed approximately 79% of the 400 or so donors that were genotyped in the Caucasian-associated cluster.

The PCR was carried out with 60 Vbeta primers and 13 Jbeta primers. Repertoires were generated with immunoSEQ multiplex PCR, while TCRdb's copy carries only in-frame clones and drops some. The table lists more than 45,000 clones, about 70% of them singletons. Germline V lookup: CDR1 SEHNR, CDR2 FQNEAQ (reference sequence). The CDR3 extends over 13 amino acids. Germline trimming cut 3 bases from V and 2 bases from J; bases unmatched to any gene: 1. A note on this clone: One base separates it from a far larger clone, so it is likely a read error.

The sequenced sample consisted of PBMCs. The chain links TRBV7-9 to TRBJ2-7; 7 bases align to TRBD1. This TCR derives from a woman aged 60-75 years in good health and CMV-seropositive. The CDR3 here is CASSLGQPYEQYF. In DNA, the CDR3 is TGTGCCAGCAGCTTGGGACAGCCCTACGAGCAGTACTTC.